Listed below are T cell receptor beta chains from one sample, sequenced in a study of T cell changes during pregnancy in multiple sclerosis. Assay used: immunoSEQ multiplex PCR; TCRdb lists only in-frame clones, some missing. The sample yields 39,000 or so clones, less than 95% seen once. Sample: CD8+ T cells from peripheral blood mononuclear cells, taken in the first trimester of pregnancy. These TCRs come from a female donor with multiple sclerosis, enrolled in a pregnancy study. CDR3s include the opening cysteine and the closing phenylalanine or tryptophan. Fields, in order: V gene, clone size, J gene, CDR3 protein. Not every row has a clone size; where given, it reads once, few, many or a size class.

v_gene: TRBV5-6; abundance: NA; j_gene: TRBJ2-7; CDR3aa: CASSLMTGPYEQYF
v_gene: TRBV4-1; abundance: NA; j_gene: TRBJ2-7; CDR3aa: CASSQGGYRALNYEQYF
v_gene: TRBV13; abundance: NA; j_gene: TRBJ2-7; CDR3aa: CASSSTPTSSEQYF
v_gene: TRBV14; abundance: NA; j_gene: TRBJ2-1; CDR3aa: CASSRGLVYNEQFF
v_gene: TRBV7-8; abundance: NA; j_gene: TRBJ1-5; CDR3aa: CASSLFRTVTNQPQHF
v_gene: TRBV6-4; abundance: NA; j_gene: TRBJ1-4; CDR3aa: CASSSRLGSEEKLFF
v_gene: TRBV6-6; abundance: NA; j_gene: TRBJ2-1; CDR3aa: CASSYLAGGAYNEQFF
v_gene: TRBV4-2; abundance: NA; j_gene: TRBJ2-3; CDR3aa: CASSQELGADTQYF
v_gene: TRBV5-4; abundance: NA; j_gene: TRBJ1-2; CDR3aa: CASSLEGGVGYGYTF
v_gene: TRBV30; abundance: NA; j_gene: TRBJ1-1; CDR3aa: CAWSGTGPEAFF
v_gene: TRBV30; abundance: NA; j_gene: TRBJ1-1; CDR3aa: CAWGQGTEAFF
v_gene: TRBV4-2; abundance: NA; j_gene: TRBJ2-5; CDR3aa: CASSHPGRETQYF
v_gene: TRBV5-6; abundance: NA; j_gene: TRBJ2-1; CDR3aa: CASSLEVAGVYNEQFF
v_gene: TRBV6-5; abundance: NA; j_gene: TRBJ2-6; CDR3aa: CASSYIISGANVLTF
v_gene: TRBV6-5; abundance: NA; j_gene: TRBJ1-2; CDR3aa: CASSYSIDGGGYGYTF
v_gene: TRBV6-4; abundance: once; j_gene: TRBJ2-1; CDR3aa: CASSLGASGGDNEQFF
v_gene: TRBV25-1; abundance: many; j_gene: TRBJ2-5; CDR3aa: CASSELSSGQETQYF
v_gene: TRBV7-9; abundance: NA; j_gene: TRBJ1-1; CDR3aa: CASSYPGQGATEAFF
v_gene: TRBV2; abundance: NA; j_gene: TRBJ2-1; CDR3aa: CASEGFTAGVPYNEQFF